The rows below give T cell receptor beta chains drawn from one sample of a study of identical twins. TCRdb redid the calling of the 5' RACE reads with MiXCR, one entry per CDR3 protein. The sample has about 660,000 distinct CDR3 sequences, less than 10% seen once; the top ten hold approximately 0.96%. The sample was also linked to a second study, of yellow fever vaccine responses in identical twins.

What was sequenced was PBMCs. Source of these receptors: a woman aged 18-29 years in good health. CDR3s include the opening cysteine and the closing phenylalanine or tryptophan. D genes are given only for firm matches. Rows may omit the clone size; those that give it use once, few, many or a size class.

>TRBV7-9|TRBJ2-6|.|TRBD2
CARAGPGANVLTF
TGTGCCAGAGCGGGGCCTGGGGCCAACGTCCTGACTTTC
>TRBV20-1|TRBJ1-6|many|.
CSARDLAGDNSPLHF
TGCAGTGCTAGAGATCTGGCAGGCGATAATTCACCCCTCCACTTT
>TRBV29-1|TRBJ2-3|few|TRBD2
CSVEGLAGVEDTQYF
TGCAGCGTTGAAGGGCTAGCGGGGGTAGAAGATACGCAGTATTTT
>TRBV6-1|TRBJ2-1|.|.
CASSDRGAYNEQFF
TGTGCCAGCAGTGACAGGGGGGCCTACAATGAGCAGTTCTTC
>TRBV20-1|TRBJ2-7|many|.
CSASWQSYEQYF
TGCAGTGCTAGTTGGCAGTCCTACGAGCAGTACTTC
>TRBV11-2|TRBJ2-3|.|.
CASSLGPTRGTSTDTQYF
TGTGCCAGCAGCTTAGGCCCCACCCGGGGGACTAGCACAGATACGCAGTATTTT
>TRBV5-1|TRBJ2-7|.|TRBD2
CASSGALDSGNYEQYF
TGCGCCAGCAGCGGGGCTTTGGATAGCGGGAACTACGAGCAGTACTTC
>TRBV28|TRBJ2-7|few|.
CASSLKKNEQYF
TGTGCCAGCAGTTTGAAGAAGAACGAGCAGTACTTC
>TRBV20-1|TRBJ2-7|.|TRBD1
CSGGTGIYEQYF
TGCAGTGGCGGGACAGGTATATACGAGCAGTACTTC
>TRBV7-8|TRBJ2-1|many|.
CASSLVEGLNEQFF
TGTGCCAGCAGCTTAGTTGAGGGCCTAAATGAGCAGTTCTTC
>TRBV7-9|TRBJ2-1|.|.
CASSLDASNEQFF
TGTGCCAGCAGCTTAGATGCCAGCAATGAGCAGTTCTTC
>TRBV7-8|TRBJ2-3|few|TRBD2
CASSLGRLAGVPDTQYF
TGTGCCAGCAGCTTAGGTCGGCTAGCGGGAGTGCCAGATACGCAGTATTTT
>TRBV11-2|TRBJ2-3|many|.
CASSWGSDTQYF
TGTGCCAGCAGCTGGGGTTCAGATACGCAGTATTTT
>TRBV6-1|TRBJ2-1|.|TRBD2
CASSSGPSGYNEQFF
TGTGCCAGCAGCTCCGGGCCTAGCGGATACAATGAGCAGTTCTTC
>TRBV7-6|TRBJ2-3|.|.
CASSLGTWNTQYF
TGTGCCAGCAGCTTAGGGACTTGGAATACGCAGTATTTT
>TRBV7-3|TRBJ2-3|many|TRBD1
CASSLNQGADTQYF
TGTGCCAGCAGCTTAAACCAGGGGGCGGATACGCAGTATTTT
>TRBV6-6|TRBJ2-7|few|TRBD2
CASQRDSYEQYF
TGTGCCAGCCAGCGGGATTCCTACGAGCAGTACTTC
>TRBV28|TRBJ2-1|.|.
CASSPPPGWYNEQFF
TGTGCCAGCAGTCCCCCACCGGGTTGGTACAATGAGCAGTTCTTC
>TRBV2|TRBJ2-7|few|.
CASSDPVYDEQYF
TGTGCCAGCAGTGACCCAGTCTACGACGAGCAGTACTTC
>TRBV4-1|TRBJ2-2|.|.
CASSQDRGLSAGELFF
TGCGCCAGCAGCCAAGATCGCGGACTCTCGGCCGGGGAGCTGTTTTTT
>TRBV29-1|TRBJ2-3|many|.
CSVERPESTDTQYF
TGCAGCGTTGAACGCCCAGAAAGCACAGATACGCAGTATTTT
>TRBV4-1|TRBJ2-1|.|.
CASSQESPADEQFF
TGCGCCAGCAGCCAAGAATCCCCCGCCGATGAGCAGTTCTTC
>TRBV7-7|TRBJ2-1|few|.
CASSPDAPQVIVGVNEQFF
TGTGCTAGCAGCCCCGATGCCCCCCAGGTTATCGTAGGAGTCAATGAGCAGTTCTTC
>TRBV7-2|TRBJ2-5|.|TRBD2
CASRDRGGPGETQYF
TGTGCCAGCAGGGATCGGGGGGGCCCTGGGGAGACCCAGTACTTC
>TRBV7-3|TRBJ2-1|many|TRBD2
CASSPTSGVSYNEQFF
TGTGCCAGCAGCCCAACTAGCGGGGTGTCCTACAATGAGCAGTTCTTC
>TRBV6-5|TRBJ2-7|.|.
CASSSAQPSYEQYF
TGTGCCAGCAGTTCGGCCCAGCCCTCCTACGAGCAGTACTTC
>TRBV6-1|TRBJ2-5|.|.
CASSPLTLSQETQYF
TGTGCCAGCAGTCCGTTGACCCTATCCCAAGAGACCCAGTACTTC
>TRBV7-9|TRBJ1-2|few|TRBD1
CASDSKTGGLSGYTF
TGTGCCAGCGATTCCAAGACAGGGGGGTTGAGTGGCTACACCTTC
>TRBV5-6|TRBJ1-2|many|.
CASRTGVGLKRSYGYTF
TGTGCCAGCCGAACCGGGGTGGGCCTAAAAAGGTCCTATGGCTACACCTTC
>TRBV7-2|TRBJ2-3|many|.
CASSLPVGSSTDTQYF
TGTGCCAGCAGCTTACCCGTAGGGTCTAGCACAGATACGCAGTATTTT
>TRBV12-3/TRBV12-4|TRBJ1-1|many|.
CASSYSDTEAFF
TGTGCCAGCAGTTATTCGGACACTGAAGCTTTCTTT
>TRBV6-2/TRBV6-3|TRBJ2-1|few|TRBD2
CASTAGLPSGQFF
TGTGCCAGCACCGCGGGACTACCCTCTGGGCAGTTCTTC
>TRBV24-1|TRBJ2-1|.|TRBD1
CATSQRDRGFNEQFF
TGTGCCACTAGCCAGAGGGACAGGGGTTTCAATGAGCAGTTCTTC
>TRBV24-1|TRBJ2-2|.|TRBD2
CATSDLAGLNTGELFF
TGTGCCACCAGTGACTTAGCGGGGCTGAACACCGGGGAGCTGTTTTTT
>TRBV7-9|TRBJ2-6|many|.
CASSLAPAGANVLTF
TGTGCCAGCAGCTTAGCCCCAGCTGGGGCCAACGTCCTGACTTTC
>TRBV5-1|TRBJ1-1|.|.
CASSRRGDWTEAFF
TGCGCCAGCAGCCGCAGAGGGGATTGGACTGAAGCTTTCTTT
>TRBV10-3|TRBJ1-6|.|.
CAISESEQGFGSPLHF
TGTGCCATCAGTGAGTCAGAGCAGGGCTTTGGATCACCCCTCCACTTT
>TRBV12-3/TRBV12-4|TRBJ2-1|.|.
CASSLRLGSPYNEQFF
TGTGCCAGCAGCCTGCGACTGGGAAGCCCCTACAATGAGCAGTTCTTC
>TRBV7-8|TRBJ2-7|few|.
CASSSVAAGSPYEQYF
TGTGCCAGCAGCTCAGTAGCGGCGGGATCCCCCTACGAGCAGTACTTC
>TRBV14|TRBJ2-1|.|TRBD2
CASSHLAGVINEQFF
TGTGCCAGCAGCCACCTAGCGGGAGTAATAAATGAGCAGTTCTTC
>TRBV11-2|TRBJ2-1|.|.
CASSLRGNDEQFF
TGTGCCAGCAGTCTTAGGGGTAACGATGAGCAGTTCTTC
>TRBV5-1|TRBJ2-1|many|TRBD1
CASRTGAGVRYNEQFF
TGCGCCAGCAGGACAGGGGCAGGAGTCCGCTACAATGAGCAGTTCTTC
>TRBV11-2|TRBJ2-3|.|TRBD2
CASSFKAGRTDTQYF
TGTGCCAGCAGCTTCAAAGCGGGACGCACAGATACGCAGTATTTT
>TRBV3-1|TRBJ2-4|few|.
CASSPSLVGSTKNIQYF
TGTGCCAGCAGCCCATCGCTGGTGGGGTCTACCAAAAACATTCAGTACTTC
>TRBV5-1|TRBJ2-2|few|.
CASSWVRTGELFF
TGCGCCAGCAGTTGGGTGCGCACCGGGGAGCTGTTTTTT
>TRBV10-3|TRBJ1-4|few|TRBD1
CAISRDRDNEKLFF
TGTGCCATCAGTAGGGACAGGGATAACGAAAAACTGTTTTTT
>TRBV2|TRBJ1-2|many|.
CASSDPSLYGYTF
TGTGCCAGCAGTGATCCCTCTTTATATGGCTACACCTTC
>TRBV6-2/TRBV6-3|TRBJ2-7|few|.
CASSYAGTYEQYF
TGTGCCAGCAGTTATGCGGGTACCTACGAGCAGTACTTC
>TRBV20-1|TRBJ2-1|few|TRBD1
CSARDPGQKQNEQFF
TGCAGTGCTAGAGATCCGGGACAGAAACAGAATGAGCAGTTCTTC
>TRBV20-1|TRBJ2-7|few|.
CSARDKIGDGPYEQYF
TGCAGTGCTAGAGATAAGATCGGGGACGGACCCTACGAGCAGTACTTC